Listed here are 21 T cell receptor beta chains from one sample, sequenced in a study of radiotherapy plus CTLA-4 blockade in lung cancer. Method: immunoSEQ multiplex PCR; TCRdb's copy keeps in-frame clones and lacks some. The sample holds about 81,000 clones, 60% to 80% seen once. The specimen comprised peripheral blood, sampled from a patient treated with radiotherapy plus ipilimumab. These receptor sequences come from a human donor with non-small cell lung cancer that progressed on radiotherapy plus ipilimumab.

The J gene is TRBJ2-2, the V gene TRBV29-1; 7 nucleotides line up with TRBD1. Germline trimming cut 7 bases from V and 3 bases from J; bases unmatched to any gene: 8. The CDR3 has 14 residues. Germline V CDR1 and CDR2: SQVTM, ANQGSEA. The CDR3 sequence is CSARQGWDTGELFF. In nucleotides, the CDR3 is TGCAGCGCACGACAGGGATGGGACACCGGGGAGCTGTTTTTT.

There are a few counts of this clone. The rearrangement joins TRBV7-9 to TRBJ1-3; 8 nucleotides line up with TRBD1. This CDR3 is built from 14 residues. CDR1 and CDR2 from the germline V gene are SEHNR and FQNEAQ (reference sequence). Trimming cost V 5 bases and J 4 bases; bases outside gene matches: 4. CDR3 DNA sequence: TGTGCCAGCAGCCCAGGGGGCGCGGGAAACACCATATATTTT. As protein: CASSPGGAGNTIYF.

This clone was picked up a small number of times. The chain has TRBV27 and TRBJ1-1; D gene uncertain. Trimming stripped 6 bases from V and 1 base from J, with 12 bases between. There are 14 residues in the CDR3. Germline CDR1 MNHEY, CDR2 SMNVEV (reference sequence). CDR3: CASRSLGGNTEAFF. For the CDR3, the DNA is TGTGCCAGCAGGAGCCTTGGAGGGAACACTGAAGCTTTCTTT.

This chain uses TRBV7-3 with TRBJ2-1; 10 bases map to TRBD1. Germline CDR1 SGHTA, CDR2 FQGTGA. V dropped 5 bases and J dropped 3; count of bases not matched to a gene: 4. CDR3 length: 15 residues. CDR3 bases: TGTGCCAGCAGCGCCGGGACAGGGGTCTACAATGAGCAGTTCTTC. Its translation is CASSAGTGVYNEQFF.

This clone has a single count. The chain has TRBV5-1 and TRBJ2-3; the D gene is possibly TRBD2 (5 bases). The V end was cut by 4 bases, the J end by 0 bases, with 9 bases between. The length of the CDR3 is 14 residues. Germline V CDR1 and CDR2: SGHRS, YFSETQ. The CDR3 DNA sequence: TGCGCCAGCAGCCCAGCGGACAGCACAGATACGCAGTATTTT. It specifies CASSPADSTDTQYF. Variable domain in full (rest from reference TRBV5-1 and TRBJ2-3): KAGVTQTPRYLIKTRGQQVTLSCSPISGHRSVSWYQQTPGQGLQFLFEYFSETQRNKGNFPGRFSGRQFSNSRSEMNVSTLELGDSALYLCASSPADSTDTQYFGPGTRLTVL.

The J gene is TRBJ1-5, the V gene TRBV28; weak D call: TRBD1 (6 bases). Germline V gives CDR1 MDHEN, CDR2 SYDVKM. The CDR3 runs to 13 residues. Trimming cost V 11 bases and J 8 bases, with 19 bases left between them. CDR3 sequence reads: CAGGGGGYEPQHF. DNA of the CDR3: TGTGCCGGCGGGGGCGGAGGTTATGAGCCCCAGCATTTT.

The chain employs TRBV20-1 and TRBJ2-4; weak D call: TRBD1 (6 bases). The CDR3 consists of 11 residues. V dropped 8 bases and J dropped 5 bases, with 10 bases sitting between them. Germline assignment: CDR1 DFQATT and CDR2 SNEGSKA (reference sequence). CDR3 sequence: CSMTGQNIQYF. In DNA form, the CDR3 reads TGCAGTATGACAGGACAAAACATTCAGTACTTC.

CDR3 nucleotide sequence: TGTGCCAGCAGCCGGACTAGCGGGATCTTCTACGAGCAGTACTTC. Translated: CASSRTSGIFYEQYF. The chain recombines TRBV9 with TRBJ2-7; 12 positions match TRBD2. The trim removed 4 bases at V and 3 bases at J, leaving 5 bases unmatched. CDR1 is SGDLS, CDR2 YYNGEE, per germline. The CDR3 has 15 residues. Combining the CDR3 with reference TRBV9 and TRBJ2-7 gives the whole variable domain DSGVTQTPKHLITATGQRVTLRCSPRSGDLSVYWYQQSLDQGLQFLIQYYNGEERAKGNILERFSAQQFPDLHSELNLSSLELGDSALYFCASSRTSGIFYEQYFGPGTRLTVT.

This chain joins TRBV18 and TRBJ2-3; D gene uncertain. The V gene's germline CDR1 is KGHSH and CDR2 LQKENI. The CDR3 has 15 amino acids. Trimming pared 5 bases from V and 0 bases from J, leaving 12 bases between. CDR3 DNA sequence: TGTGCCAGCTCAACGGACGGCGCTAGCACAGATACGCAGTATTTT. Translated, it gives CASSTDGASTDTQYF.

This sequence joins TRBV8-2 and TRBJ2-6; the D call of TRBD1 is as the table states it, not checked on the DNA. TRBV8-2 is termed a pseudogene. CDR3 length: 17 residues. The CDR3 sequence: CGSKIKITQSRANVLTF. As DNA, the CDR3 is TGTGGCAGCAAGATTAAGATAACACAAAGTCGGGCCAACGTCCTGACTTTC.

This clone was observed a few times. The chain employs TRBV30 and TRBJ2-6; D is tentatively TRBD1 or TRBD2 (5 bases each). Germline V gene sequence: CDR1 GTSNPN, CDR2 SVGIG (reference sequence). CDR3 length equals 17 residues. Trimming removed 3 bases from V and 1 base from J, with 16 bases in between. The CDR3 coding sequence is TGTGCCTGGAGCAGGGCAGGAGGTCGGTCTGGGGCCAACGTCCTGACTTTC. It translates to CAWSRAGGRSGANVLTF.

As for this clone: In the same sample, other DNA sequences code for this CDR3. The rearrangement joins TRBV28 to TRBJ2-5; 13 bases line up with TRBD2. V shed 6 bases, J shed 4 bases, and the junction held 8 bases outside the gene matches. Looked up from germline, CDR1 is MDHEN and CDR2 is SYDVKM. This CDR3 has 16 residues. For the CDR3, the DNA is TGTGCCAGCAGCCGATGGACTAGCGGGAGTTCAGAGACCCAGTACTTC. Its translation is CASSRWTSGSSETQYF.

The chain is built from TRBV7-2 and TRBJ2-2; possible D gene TRBD1, 5 bases. Trimming pared 5 bases from V and 5 bases from J, leaving 9 bases between. In germline, CDR1 is SGHTA, CDR2 FQGNSA. The CDR3 is 13 amino acids. The CDR3 nucleotides read TGTGCCAGCAGCCAGCAGGGAACCGGGGAGCTGTTTTTT. It specifies CASSQQGTGELFF. The whole variable domain, filled in from reference TRBV7-2 and TRBJ2-2, reads GAGVSQSPSNKVTEKGKDVELRCDPISGHTALYWYRQSLGQGLEFLIYFQGNSAPDKSGLPSDRFSAERTGGSVSTLTIQRTQQEDSAVYLCASSQQGTGELFFGEGSRLTVL.

This clone came up once. The CDR3 region has the DNA TGTGCCAGCAAGAACCCAGCCAGGGGGCGTGAGCAGTACTTC. Translation: CASKNPARGREQYF. This chain connects TRBV6-5 to TRBJ2-7; 8 bases are shared with TRBD1. This CDR3 is built from 14 residues. The germline gives CDR1 MNHEY, CDR2 SVGAGI. V shed 7 bases, J shed 7 bases, and the junction held 12 bases outside the gene matches.

The chain couples TRBV5-4 to TRBJ1-2; 7 bases are shared with TRBD1. The CDR3 has 15 amino acids. Germline CDR1 SGHNT, CDR2 YYREEE (reference sequence). Losses at the gene ends were 0 bases for V and 1 base for J; bases not matched to a gene: 3. The CDR3 loop reads CASSLGDRVNYGYTF. The CDR3, as DNA: TGTGCCAGCAGCTTGGGGGACAGAGTTAACTATGGCTACACCTTC.

The gene calls are TRBV18 and TRBJ2-7; TRBD1 aligns across 7 bases. The CDR3 runs to 16 residues. Trimming cost V 4 bases and J 2 bases; bases outside gene matches: 11. Germline CDR1 KGHSH, CDR2 LQKENI. For the CDR3, the DNA is TGTGCCAGCTCACTCATCGACAGGGTAGGGACCTACGAGCAGTACTTC. Protein: CASSLIDRVGTYEQYF.

This rearrangement joins TRBV28 to TRBJ2-3, with 8 bases that match TRBD1. This CDR3 comprises 14 residues. CDR1 is MDHEN, CDR2 SYDVKM, per germline. J gave up 2 bases and V 5 bases, and 3 bases lay outside the gene matches. CDR3 DNA sequence: TGTGCCAGCAGTCCAGGGGGCGACACAGATACGCAGTATTTT. It codes for CASSPGGDTDTQYF.

The V and J genes are TRBV5-1 and TRBJ2-1, with TRBD1 matching over 9 bases. Germline CDR1 reads SGHRS; CDR2 reads YFSETQ. Germline trimming cut 0 bases from V and 7 bases from J; bases unmatched to any gene: 8. This CDR3 is 16 amino acids long. CDR3 DNA: TGCGCCAGCAGCTTGGCCGGGGGGACAGGGTGGAATGAGCAGTTCTTC. It is translated as CASSLAGGTGWNEQFF.

The chain uses TRBV11-2 and TRBJ2-1, with a possible D match to TRBD2 (5 bases). Trimming shortened V by 1 base and J by 2 bases, and 9 bases separated the two germline ends. The CDR3 is 15 amino acids. Germline CDR1 is SGHAT and CDR2 is FQNNGV. In nucleotides, the CDR3 is TGTGCCAGCAGCTTAGGTGGAGGCCCCTACAATGAGCAGTTCTTC. It is translated as CASSLGGGPYNEQFF.

The DNA of the CDR3 is TGTGCCAGCAGTCCGACAGGTTCTCGGACTGAAGCTTTCTTT. It encodes CASSPTGSRTEAFF. The genes are TRBV2 and TRBJ1-1, with TRBD1 as a possible D gene (6 bases). CDR3 size: 14 residues. CDR1 is SNHLY and CDR2 is FYNNEI in the germline V gene. V gave up 5 bases and J gave up 5 bases, with 15 bases separating them.

The V gene is TRBV6-5, the J gene TRBJ1-5, with TRBD1 as a possible D gene (5 bases). The CDR3 has 14 residues. Germline loops: CDR1 MNHEY, CDR2 SVGAGI. Between the trimmed V and J ends, which lost 2 bases and 3 bases, there was a span of 8 bases. The CDR3 sequence is CASSYGGVNQPQHF. The CDR3 nucleotides read TGTGCCAGCAGTTACGGAGGGGTCAATCAGCCCCAGCATTTT.